This T cell receptor beta chain was captured in a study of blood T cells in healthy people across ages. The study's findings and limits: Expanded clonotype shifts may have been confounded, as the donors had an unknown CMV status.

The V gene's germline CDR1 is LGHDT and CDR2 YNNKEL (reference sequence). The J segment lost 2 bases and the V segment lost 4 bases, leaving 7 bases of the junction unmatched. There are 15 residues in the CDR3. Primed by a sample-barcoded 5' primer and a J-beta primer mix, a second PCR proceeded for roughly 7 to 12 cycles. Every single cDNA molecule received a tag from a template-switch adaptor with 12 random nucleotides. TCRdb fed the 5' RACE reads into MiXCR, producing one record per CDR3 protein. The profile shows about 1.5 million distinct CDR3 sequences, approximately 42% of them singletons. This clonotype has just a few counts. Its cognate antigen is unknown. Healthy individuals of Caucasian origin from Russia, aged 6 to 90, served as donors.

The clonotype was recovered from a young woman in good health. Sequenced material: blood. J is TRBJ2-5 and V is TRBV3-1; 7 bases line up with TRBD2. The CDR3 loop reads CASSPFGGTQETQYF. The CDR3 DNA reads as TGTGCCAGCAGCCCATTCGGGGGGACTCAAGAGACCCAGTACTTC.